This TCR beta chain was captured by sequencing in a study of cytomegalovirus exposure and HLA in healthy donors. The study, taken as a whole, reports: It emerged from a later analysis that several of the most significant clusters appeared to be linked to common viral pathogens.

This PCR relied on a set of 60 Vbeta primers and 13 Jbeta primers. Sequencing was performed with immunoSEQ multiplex PCR; in TCRdb, only in-frame clones are kept and a portion is missing. The table shows around 160,000 clones, with around 77% occurring only once. Germline values: CDR1 LNHDA, CDR2 SQIVND (reference sequence). Trimming removed 6 bases at V and 1 base at J, with 16 bases between. This CDR3 is built from 15 residues. On this clone: What it recognizes is unknown.

The rearrangement uses TRBV19 and TRBJ2-7, with D perhaps TRBD2 (7 bases). Specimen: PBMCs. The receptor's source is a man between 45 and 60 years old in good health and CMV-seropositive. The CDR3 nucleotides are TGTGCCAGTAGATGGGGGGCTAGCGGATCCTACGAGCAGTACTTC. Its translation: CASRWGASGSYEQYF.